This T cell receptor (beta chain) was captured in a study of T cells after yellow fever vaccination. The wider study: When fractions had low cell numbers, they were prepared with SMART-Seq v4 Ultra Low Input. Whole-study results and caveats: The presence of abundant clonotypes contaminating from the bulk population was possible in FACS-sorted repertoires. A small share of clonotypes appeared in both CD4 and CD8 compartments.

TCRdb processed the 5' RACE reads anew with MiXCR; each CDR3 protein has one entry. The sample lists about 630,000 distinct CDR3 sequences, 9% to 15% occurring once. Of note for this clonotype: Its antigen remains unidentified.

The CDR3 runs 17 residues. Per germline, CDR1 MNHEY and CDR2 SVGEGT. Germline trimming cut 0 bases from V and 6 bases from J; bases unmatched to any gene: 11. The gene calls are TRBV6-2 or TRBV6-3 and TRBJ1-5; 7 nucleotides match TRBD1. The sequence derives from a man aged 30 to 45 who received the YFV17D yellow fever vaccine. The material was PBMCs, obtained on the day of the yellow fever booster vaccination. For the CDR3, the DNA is TGTGCCAGCAGTTACTCGATCGGCAGGGGGGTCCCTCAGCCCCAGCATTTT. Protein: CASSYSIGRGVPQPQHF.